These 31 T cell receptor beta chains came from one sample sequenced in a study of siplizumab effects on memory and regulatory T cells. The table came from immunoSEQ multiplex PCR; TCRdb's copy has only in-frame clones and leaves some out. Of approximately 75,000 clones listed, just over 90% are singletons. The sample consisted of CD8+ T cells sorted from blood. The receptors were gathered from a human donor in good health.

The chain uses TRBV4-1 and TRBJ2-5; 13 bases are a match to TRBD2. The length of the CDR3 is 19 residues. The germline gives CDR1 MGHRA, CDR2 YSYEKL. J was trimmed by 5 bases and V by 1 base; bases with no gene match: 13. The CDR3 loop is CASSQVATSGGAGLETQYF. For the CDR3, the DNA is TGCGCCAGCAGCCAAGTAGCTACTAGCGGGGGGGCAGGACTGGAGACCCAGTACTTC.

V usage is TRBV5-4 and J usage is TRBJ2-7; 7 nucleotides match TRBD2. CDR1 is SGHNT and CDR2 is YYREEE in the germline V gene (reference sequence). With 2 bases clipped from V and 3 bases from J, the junction kept 11 bases outside the gene matches. The CDR3 loop spans 16 amino acids. For the CDR3, the DNA is TGTGCCAGCAGCTTAGCGGGGCCACAGCTATTCTACGAGCAGTACTTC. Amino acids: CASSLAGPQLFYEQYF.

The chain is built from TRBV19 and TRBJ1-1, with 7 bases identical to TRBD1. The germline V gene has CDR1 LNHDA and CDR2 SQIVND (reference sequence). The CDR3 length is 15 residues. V lost 6 bases and J lost 2; bases outside the gene matches: 9. The CDR3 nucleotides are TGTGCCAGTAGCCCTGGTCGACAGGGTAACACTGAAGCTTTCTTT. Its protein is CASSPGRQGNTEAFF.

This chain links TRBV11-2 with TRBJ1-2; 10 bases align to TRBD1. The CDR3 is 12 amino acids. V lost 5 bases, J lost 6 bases, and 0 bases stayed unmatched. The V gene's germline CDR1 is SGHAT and CDR2 FQNNGV. The CDR3 protein is CASSDRGHGYTF. The CDR3 DNA reads as TGTGCCAGCAGCGACAGGGGGCATGGCTACACCTTC.

This sequence joins TRBV9 and TRBJ2-1; 7 positions agree with TRBD2. Trimming cost V 0 bases and J 4 bases; bases outside gene matches: 16. This CDR3 spans 19 amino acids. Germline values: CDR1 SGDLS, CDR2 YYNGEE. The CDR3 reads CASSVVRTRLAQRYNEQFF. The CDR3 nucleotides are TGTGCCAGCAGCGTAGTCCGAACTCGACTAGCCCAGAGATACAATGAGCAGTTCTTC.

CDR3 coding DNA: TGCGCCAGCAGCCAATATGAAGGCAGGGGGCCTTACGAGCAGTACTTC. It yields the protein CASSQYEGRGPYEQYF. This chain links TRBV4-1 with TRBJ2-5, with TRBD1 matching 8 bases. TRBJ2-7 matches the DNA end more closely, so the J call is doubtful. The CDR3 is 16 amino acids. Germline CDR1 reads MGHRA; CDR2 reads YSYEKL.

This chain links TRBV7-2 with TRBJ2-7, with D perhaps being TRBD1 or TRBD2 (5 bases each). V was shortened by 1 base and J by 0 bases, with 7 bases between the two germline ends. CDR1 is SGHTA and CDR2 is FQGNSA in the germline V gene. The CDR3 spans 14 residues. CDR3 in DNA: TGTGCCAGCAGCTTAGAGGGGAGCTCCTACGAGCAGTACTTC. Translating it yields CASSLEGSSYEQYF. Filled out from reference TRBV7-2 and TRBJ2-7, the complete variable domain reads GAGVSQSPSNKVTEKGKDVELRCDPISGHTALYWYRQSLGQGLEFLIYFQGNSAPDKSGLPSDRFSAERTGGSVSTLTIQRTQQEDSAVYLCASSLEGSSYEQYFGPGTRLTVT.

This clone was seen a single time. The V call is TRBV11-2, the J call TRBJ2-5, with D possibly matching TRBD2 (5 bases). V lost 5 bases, J lost 2 bases, and 9 bases lay in between. This CDR3 is 13 amino acids long. CDR1 SGHAT and CDR2 FQNNGV come from the germline V gene. The CDR3 nucleotides read TGTGCCAGCAGCCCACGGGGTCAAGAGACCCAGTACTTC. It encodes CASSPRGQETQYF. Filled out from reference TRBV11-2 and TRBJ2-5, the complete variable domain reads EAGVAQSPRYKIIEKRQSVAFWCNPISGHATLYWYQQILGQGPKLLIQFQNNGVVDDSQLPKDRFSAERLKGVDSTLKIQPAKLEDSAVYLCASSPRGQETQYFGPGTRLLVL.

This clone appeared a few times. The chain joins TRBV6-4 to TRBJ2-1; D tentatively reads TRBD1 or TRBD2 (5 bases each). CDR3 size: 15 residues. CDR1 and CDR2 (germline): MRHNA, SNTAGT. Trimming took 2 bases from V and 8 from J, leaving 16 bases between them. The DNA of the CDR3 is TGTGCCAGCAGTGACGGGGACGGCGGGCGGGATGAGCAGTTCTTC. Translation gives CASSDGDGGRDEQFF.

This clone showed up just once. The J gene is TRBJ1-1, the V gene TRBV28, with 8 bases fitting TRBD1. CDR1 is MDHEN and CDR2 is SYDVKM in the germline V gene. V gave up 5 bases and J gave up 3 bases; unmatched junction bases: 14. This CDR3 spans 17 amino acids. CDR3 coding DNA: TGTGCCAGCAGTCTAAATCAGAGGACAGGGACGGACACTGAAGCTTTCTTT. Protein: CASSLNQRTGTDTEAFF.

V is TRBV7-9 and J is TRBJ1-6; D might be TRBD1 (5 bases). The CDR3 has 16 residues. The germline CDR1 and CDR2 sequences are SEHNR and FQNEAQ (reference sequence). Trimming stripped 2 bases from V and 4 bases from J, with 12 bases between. As DNA, the CDR3 is TGTGCCAGCAGCTTATCAGGGCAGCTTTATAATTCACCCCTCCACTTT. Protein: CASSLSGQLYNSPLHF.

V and J are TRBV7-9 and TRBJ1-3; D perhaps matches TRBD1 (5 bases). Germline V gene sequence: CDR1 SEHNR, CDR2 FQNEAQ (reference sequence). This CDR3 region has 14 residues. V shed 3 bases and J shed 11 bases, with 17 bases lying between them. The CDR3 loop is CASSFLLGVDPIYF. The CDR3 region has the DNA TGTGCCAGCAGCTTTCTCTTAGGGGTAGATCCCATATATTTT.

The chain links TRBV2 to TRBJ2-3; a weak D match, TRBD1 (5 bases). V lost 8 bases and J lost 1, with 13 bases in between. This CDR3 contains 14 residues. The germline gives CDR1 SNHLY, CDR2 FYNNEI. The CDR3 loop reads CASLPWGGTDTQYF. The CDR3 coding sequence is TGTGCCAGCCTCCCGTGGGGCGGCACAGATACGCAGTATTTT. Drawing the rest from reference TRBV2 and TRBJ2-3, the complete variable domain is EPEVTQTPSHQVTQMGQEVILRCVPISNHLYFYWYRQILGQKVEFLVSFYNNEISEKSEIFDDQFSVERPDGSNFTLKIRSTKLEDSAMYFCASLPWGGTDTQYFGPGTRLTVL.

The CDR3 region is CASRRGGGQNEQFF. The CDR3 coding sequence is TGTGCCAGTAGGCGCGGGGGGGGGCAGAATGAGCAGTTCTTC. The chain carries TRBV19 and TRBJ2-1, with 9 bases fitting TRBD2. The CDR3 contains 14 residues. In germline, CDR1 is LNHDA, CDR2 SQIVND (reference sequence). V lost 6 bases to trimming and J lost 7 bases; unmatched junction nucleotides: 7.

The V gene is TRBV4-2, the J gene TRBJ2-5; D gene unclear. Trimming stripped 4 bases from V and 2 bases from J, with 14 bases between. CDR3 length equals 15 residues. The V gene's germline CDR1 is LGHNA and CDR2 YNFKEQ. CDR3 sequence reads: CASSPPGGGQETQYF. CDR3 DNA sequence: TGTGCCAGCAGCCCCCCGGGCGGCGGACAAGAGACCCAGTACTTC.

The chain is built from TRBV4-2 and TRBJ2-1, with D possibly being TRBD1 or TRBD2 (5 bases each). Trimming pared 0 bases from V and 13 bases from J, leaving 10 bases between. The CDR3 length is 12 residues. Germline-derived CDR1 and CDR2 are LGHNA and YNFKEQ. Written as DNA, the CDR3 is TGTGCCAGCAGCCAAGATCAGGGACCCCAGTTCTTC. Its protein is CASSQDQGPQFF.

This sequence joins TRBV29-1 and TRBJ2-3; 9 bases map to TRBD1. This CDR3 region has 14 residues. Germline CDR1 SQVTM, CDR2 ANQGSEA. V shed 6 bases and J 3 bases; nucleotides not matched to a gene: 7. CDR3: CSVLGGQGTDTQYF. CDR3 in DNA: TGCAGCGTCCTAGGGGGACAGGGAACAGATACGCAGTATTTT.

The chain joins TRBV4-2 to TRBJ1-1; a possible D gene is TRBD1 (6 bases). The V end was cut by 0 bases, the J end by 2 bases, with 13 bases between. This CDR3 contains 16 residues. Germline lookup yields CDR1 LGHNA and CDR2 YNFKEQ. The CDR3 protein is CASSQEGGARNTEAFF. Here the CDR3 DNA reads TGTGCCAGCAGCCAAGAGGGGGGGGCCCGAAACACTGAAGCTTTCTTT.

The J gene is TRBJ2-2, the V gene TRBV5-4, with D hard to call. Germline V gene data show CDR1 as SGHNT and CDR2 as YYREEE (reference sequence). CDR3 length: 12 residues. V was pared by 4 bases and J by 6 bases, with 7 bases between. DNA of the CDR3: TGTGCCAGCAGCCAAATAGCCGGGGAGCTGTTTTTT. It is translated as CASSQIAGELFF.

This rearrangement joins TRBV21-1 to TRBJ1-4; the table names TRBD1, a call not compared with the DNA. TRBV21-1 is a known pseudogene. The CDR3 spans 17 residues. Written as DNA, the CDR3 is TGTGCCAGCAGCAAAAGGGGGTTCGGGGAACTAAGGGAAAAACTGTTTTTT. This sequence encodes CASSKRGFGELREKLFF.

The chain uses TRBV15 and TRBJ2-7; 9 bases map to TRBD1. The J segment lost 3 bases and the V segment lost 3 bases, leaving 9 bases of the junction unmatched. The V gene's germline CDR1 is LNHNV and CDR2 YYDKDF (reference sequence). This CDR3 comprises 16 residues. In DNA form, the CDR3 reads TGTGCCACCAGCAGCGAAGCGACAGGGGGGGACTACGAGCAGTACTTC. Protein product: CATSSEATGGDYEQYF.

The chain has TRBV27 and TRBJ2-3, with no clear D. Germline CDR1 and CDR2: MNHEY and SMNVEV (reference sequence). V was shortened by 2 bases and J by 4 bases, with 4 bases between the two germline ends. The CDR3 consists of 12 residues. The CDR3 region is CASSLPSDTQYF. DNA of the CDR3: TGTGCCAGCAGTTTACCATCAGATACGCAGTATTTT.

This sequence joins TRBV30 and TRBJ1-4, with 8 positions matching TRBD1. Losses at the gene ends were 2 bases for V and 4 bases for J; bases not matched to a gene: 3. CDR3 length equals 14 residues. In germline, CDR1 is GTSNPN, CDR2 SVGIG (reference sequence). CDR3 amino acids: CAWSTGGGNEKLFF. The DNA for the CDR3 is TGTGCCTGGAGTACAGGGGGAGGTAATGAAAAACTGTTTTTT.

This chain links TRBV12-5 with TRBJ1-1; a weak D match, TRBD1 (5 bases). Germline assignment: CDR1 LGHNT and CDR2 FRNRAP. The CDR3 loop spans 14 amino acids. The V end lost 3 bases, the J end lost 0 bases, and 8 bases lay between the germline ends. The DNA for the CDR3 is TGTGCTAGTGGTTTCGGGGGGTTGAACACTGAAGCTTTCTTT. As protein: CASGFGGLNTEAFF.

V is TRBV21-1 and J is TRBJ2-1; the table calls TRBD2, which could not be checked here. TRBV21-1 is recorded as a pseudogene. The length of the CDR3 is 18 residues. CDR3 sequence reads: CASSKGETRLGSYNEQFF. The CDR3 region has the DNA TGTGCCAGCAGCAAGGGAGAAACGAGGCTCGGGTCCTACAATGAGCAGTTCTTC.

The chain recombines TRBV9 with TRBJ2-1; no definite D call. Germline V lookup: CDR1 SGDLS, CDR2 YYNGEE. Trimming took off 0 bases at V and 0 bases at J, with 7 bases between the two ends. The CDR3 runs 15 residues. The CDR3 region is CASSVAASSYNEQFF. The CDR3 coding sequence is TGTGCCAGCAGCGTAGCCGCGAGCTCCTACAATGAGCAGTTCTTC. Supplemented by reference TRBV9 and TRBJ2-1, the full variable domain reads DSGVTQTPKHLITATGQRVTLRCSPRSGDLSVYWYQQSLDQGLQFLIQYYNGEERAKGNILERFSAQQFPDLHSELNLSSLELGDSALYFCASSVAASSYNEQFFGPGTRLTVL.

The J gene is TRBJ1-3, the V gene TRBV9; TRBD1 is a possible D gene (6 bases). CDR1 SGDLS and CDR2 YYNGEE come from the germline V gene. Trimming took off 2 bases at V and 2 bases at J, with 11 bases between the two ends. CDR3 length equals 15 residues. This chain's CDR3 is CASSVSWGPGNTIYF. CDR3 sequence (DNA): TGTGCCAGCAGCGTCTCGTGGGGGCCTGGAAACACCATATATTTT.

The table lists this clone with a count of one. The rearrangement uses TRBV9 and TRBJ2-7; a possible D gene is TRBD1 (6 bases). CDR3 length equals 14 residues. Germline V CDR1 and CDR2: SGDLS, YYNGEE. Trimming cost V 2 bases and J 2 bases, with 11 bases left between them. CDR3 coding DNA: TGTGCCAGCAGCGTCCGGGACATACCCTACGAGCAGTACTTC. As protein: CASSVRDIPYEQYF.

The rearrangement joins TRBV19 to TRBJ2-5, with 8 positions matching TRBD1. CDR1 is LNHDA, CDR2 SQIVND, per germline (reference sequence). Trimming cost V 2 bases and J 2 bases; bases outside gene matches: 4. The CDR3 extends over 15 amino acids. CDR3 DNA sequence: TGTGCCAGTAGTATAACCCAGGGGGCGCAAGAGACCCAGTACTTC. Protein product: CASSITQGAQETQYF.

The chain uses TRBV13 and TRBJ1-3; 8 nucleotides match TRBD1. Germline V gives CDR1 PRHDT, CDR2 FYEKMQ (reference sequence). CDR3 length: 18 amino acids. With 1 base clipped from V and 0 bases from J, the junction kept 8 bases outside the gene matches. The CDR3: CASSLVAPTGDSGNTIYF. DNA for the CDR3: TGTGCCAGCAGCTTAGTAGCCCCGACAGGGGACTCTGGAAACACCATATATTTT.

The chain carries TRBV6-1 and TRBJ2-7; D is possibly TRBD1 or TRBD2 (5 bases each). Germline loops: CDR1 MNHNS, CDR2 SASEGT. This CDR3 contains 13 residues. With 5 bases removed from V and 6 bases from J, the gap between germline ends came to 14 bases. In DNA, the CDR3 is TGTGCCAGCAGTCCGGGACCCGAGGGCGAGCAGTACTTC. Translating gives CASSPGPEGEQYF.